The clone carrying this T cell receptor beta chain has ten or more counts. Its specificity is not known. The CDR3 contains 13 residues. V dropped 7 bases and J dropped 3; count of bases not matched to a gene: 6. Germline V CDR1 and CDR2: SQVTM, ANQGSEA. These data belong to a study of T cells in Graves' hyperthyroidism and ophthalmopathy. TCR beta CDR3 sequences were amplified from RNA transcripts. HTBI primers drove first-round RT-PCR of the TCR CDR3. One entry per CDR3 protein, called by TCRdb with MiXCR from the multiplex PCR reads. This sample has hundreds of thousands of distinct CDR3 sequences, with around 14% found just once. Whole-study results and caveats: Among clonotypes expanded in thyroid above 0.001, most were also found in blood.

Sequenced material: blood. The origin of this receptor is a woman younger than 30 with Graves' hyperthyroidism. V gene TRBV29-1 combines with J gene TRBJ2-5; TRBD1 matches 9 bases. CDR3 amino acids: CSATGTGKETQYF. CDR3 nucleotides: TGCAGCGCCACCGGGACAGGGAAAGAGACCCAGTACTTC.